This T cell receptor beta chain was recovered during a study of blood T cells in healthy people across ages. A second PCR, run for roughly 6 to 11 cycles, used a sample-barcoded 5' primer plus a J-beta primer mix. TCRdb ran MiXCR on the 5' RACE reads and lists one entry per CDR3 protein. The top ten clones hold 25% to 35% of a sample with roughly 830,000 distinct CDR3 sequences, around 68% of them seen once. With respect to this clonotype: Its ends do not fully match the called genes, so a read error is possible.

The CDR3 sequence is 19 residues long. Germline V gene sequence: CDR1 SGHTA, CDR2 FQGNSA. V usage is TRBV7-2 and J usage is TRBJ2-3; D call uncertain. This TCR derives from a man aged 25 to 45 in good health. Material: blood. The CDR3 sequence is CAGSLKFGQTKDSTDTQYF. CDR3 bases: TGTGCCGGCAGCTTAAAGTTTGGGCAGACAAAGGATAGCACAGATACGCAGTATTTT.